This is a list of T cell receptor beta chains from one sample in a study of T cells after yellow fever vaccination. In TCRdb, the 5' RACE reads were re-called with MiXCR into one record per CDR3 protein. The sample consists of approximately 510,000 distinct CDR3 sequences, just over 20% of them appearing once. Sequencing was performed on PBMCs, taken approximately 22 days after the first yellow fever vaccination. These receptors were obtained from a man between 18 and 29 years old who received the YFV17D yellow fever vaccine. CDR3s include the opening cysteine and the closing phenylalanine or tryptophan. A D gene is named only where the DNA matches it firmly. Part of the rows lack a size; the others show once, few, many or a class for expanded clones.

D	V	size	J	DNA	CDR3
NA	TRBV3-1	few	TRBJ2-1	TGTGCCAGCAGCCAAGATCCACTGGATCGGCTCTCCTACAATGAGCAGTTCTTC	CASSQDPLDRLSYNEQFF
TRBD2	TRBV10-3	few	TRBJ2-5	TGTGCCATCAGTGAGAAGCGGGGGGGTGTGGCGGAGACCCAGTACTTC	CAISEKRGGVAETQYF
TRBD1	TRBV6-5	NA	TRBJ2-3	TGTGCCAGCAGTTTCGCAGGACAGGGAACGCAGTATTTT	CASSFAGQGTQYF
NA	TRBV24-1	NA	TRBJ2-3	TGTGCCCCCAGCCCTGGACGGATTTTCACAGATACGCAGTATTTT	CAPSPGRIFTDTQYF
NA	TRBV11-2	NA	TRBJ1-1	TGTGCCAGCAGCTTAGTGGGCCGCAGCACTGAAGCTTTCTTT	CASSLVGRSTEAFF
NA	TRBV11-1	NA	TRBJ1-1	TGTGCCAGCCGGGCGTTGAACACTGAAGCTTTCTTT	CASRALNTEAFF
NA	TRBV4-1	few	TRBJ2-5	TGCGCCAGCAGCCCCGCTCCCCAGGGGTTTGATCGAGAGACCCAGTACTTC	CASSPAPQGFDRETQYF
NA	TRBV11-2	few	TRBJ2-3	TGTGCCAGCAGCTTAGGACCCCAAGATACGCAGTATTTT	CASSLGPQDTQYF
NA	TRBV7-2	NA	TRBJ2-5	TGTGCCAGCGCCATTCAAGAGACCCAGTACTTC	CASAIQETQYF
NA	TRBV20-1	many	TRBJ2-3	TGCAGTGCCGCCGTGCCTGCGGTAACAGATACGCAGTATTTT	CSAAVPAVTDTQYF
NA	TRBV13	few	TRBJ2-1	TGTGCCAGCAGCAGCGATATACAGGGACTTCAAACCCCCGGTGAGCAGTTCTTC	CASSSDIQGLQTPGEQFF
TRBD2	TRBV20-1	few	TRBJ2-7	TGCAGTGCTAGAGATGCGGGGGGTCCCCCTAACTACGAGCAGTACTTC	CSARDAGGPPNYEQYF
TRBD1	TRBV12-3/TRBV12-4	few	TRBJ1-2	TGTGCCAGCAGTTTAGCGCTCGCAGGGGGGGGCTATGGCTACACCTTC	CASSLALAGGGYGYTF
NA	TRBV9	NA	TRBJ2-5	TGTGCCAGCAGCCCCGGGCCAACTCCCCAGTACTTC	CASSPGPTPQYF
NA	TRBV2	few	TRBJ2-7	TGTGCCAGCAGTGAACGGGCCTACGAGCAGTACTTC	CASSERAYEQYF
NA	TRBV20-1	NA	TRBJ1-2	TGCAGTGCTAGAGATGGTAGCCCCTATGGCTACACCTTC	CSARDGSPYGYTF
NA	TRBV7-9	few	TRBJ2-1	TGTGCCAGCAGCTTAGATTCCTTC	CASSLDSF
NA	TRBV24-1	NA	TRBJ2-3	TGTGCCACCAGTAAGGGGGGAGGCACAGATACGCAGTATTTT	CATSKGGGTDTQYF
NA	TRBV4-2	few	TRBJ2-5	TGTGCCAGCAGCCAAGATAATGATCCTAGGGGACAAGAGACCCAGTACTTC	CASSQDNDPRGQETQYF
TRBD2	TRBV6-5	NA	TRBJ2-3	TGTGCCAGCAGTTACTCGCGGGGGGGGCTAGATACGCAGTATTTT	CASSYSRGGLDTQYF
NA	TRBV7-2	NA	TRBJ1-3	TGTGCCAGCAGCTTAACAGCAGGCAGCGAAAACACCATATATTTT	CASSLTAGSENTIYF
NA	TRBV28	NA	TRBJ2-1	TGTGCCAGCACGGGATCCTGGAATGAGCAGTTCTTC	CASTGSWNEQFF
NA	TRBV3-1	few	TRBJ1-1	TGTGCCAGCAGCCGGGTGAACACTGAAGCTTTCTTT	CASSRVNTEAFF
NA	TRBV3-1	NA	TRBJ2-5	TGTGCCAGCAGCCAACGGGGGTATGAGTCCCAGTACTTC	CASSQRGYESQYF
NA	TRBV20-1	NA	TRBJ1-2	TGCAGTGGATTCCCCTACCTGGACGGAATTTATAGCTACACCTTC	CSGFPYLDGIYSYTF
NA	TRBV20-1	few	TRBJ1-2	TGCAGTGCTACCGCCCGGGGCCCCTATGGCTACACCTTC	CSATARGPYGYTF
TRBD2	TRBV6-1	few	TRBJ2-1	TGTGCCAGCAGCAGGACTAGCGGGGGGGTCAATGAGCAGTTCTTC	CASSRTSGGVNEQFF
NA	TRBV18	many	TRBJ1-5	TGTGCCAGCTCAGAAACCGGGATGTCGGGCAATCAGCCCCAGCATTTT	CASSETGMSGNQPQHF
TRBD2	TRBV13	NA	TRBJ2-1	TGTGCCAGCAGCTGGGGACTAGCGGTCGGAGATGAGCAGTTCTTC	CASSWGLAVGDEQFF